This T cell receptor beta chain was identified in a study of response to subunit inactivated influenza vaccine. Overall study findings and caveats: New T cells are recruited in small numbers by each seasonal influenza vaccination, according to the authors' suggestion.

For this clonotype: What it binds is not known.

Each CDR3 protein is one row after TCRdb ran MiXCR on the RT-PCR reads. Of fewer than 700,000 distinct CDR3 sequences listed, about an eighth are singletons. Trimming took off 1 base at V and 2 bases at J, with 5 bases between the two ends. The CDR3 has 14 amino acids. The chain uses TRBV12-3 or TRBV12-4 and TRBJ2-2; no clear D. The clonotype originates from a man aged 50 to 59 who received an inactivated influenza vaccine. The starting material was PBMCs from blood, obtained more than 35 days after vaccination. CDR3 nucleotide sequence: TGTGCCAGCAGTTTAGTCTTCAACACCGGGGAGCTGTTTTTT. Encoded protein: CASSLVFNTGELFF.